This T cell receptor beta chain was identified during a study of shared clonotypes between healthy human individuals. Overall study context: Per donor, three plates held CD4 naive cells, three held CD4 memory, two held CD8 naive and one held CD8 memory.

It was across several immunoSEQ plates that each subset's genomic DNA was evenly split. Profiling relied on immunoSEQ multiplex PCR, and the TCRdb table lists in-frame clones only, not all of them. The sample lists nearly 2 million clones, about 95% occurring once. As regards this clone: No antigen is known for it. The junction shows a germline mismatch at one end, possibly a read error.

Study-wide findings and caveats: Estimated clonotype richness was generally higher in naive than memory subsets.

CD45RO-negative, CCR7-positively selected cells formed the naive CD8 fraction, excluding terminally differentiated effector memory CD45RA+ cells. Germline CDR1 SSHAT, CDR2 FNYEAQ (reference sequence). CDR3 size: 14 residues. The TCR comes from a man between 18 and 35 years old in good health. The material sequenced was naive CD8+ T cells sorted from blood. The V call is TRBV7-7, the J call TRBJ2-1; no clear D. The CDR3 reads CASSQFGSYNEQFF. The DNA for the CDR3 is TGTGCTAGCAGCCAATTTGGGTCCTACAATGAGCAGTTCTTC. Filled out from reference TRBV7-7 and TRBJ2-1, the complete variable domain reads GAGVSQSPRYKVTKRGQDVTLRCDPISSHATLYWYQQALGQGPEFLTYFNYEAQPDKSGLPSDRFSAERPEGSISTLTIQRTEQRDSAMYRCASSQFGSYNEQFFGPGTRLTVL.